This TCR beta chain was sequenced in a study of T-cell memory formation after mild COVID-19. Constant-segment-primed 5'RACE gave TCR alpha and TCR beta cDNA libraries with sample barcodes and UMIs. TCRdb reanalysed the 5' RACE reads using MiXCR and keeps one entry per CDR3 protein. Altogether about half a million distinct CDR3 sequences are present, roughly 18% being singletons, with the ten largest covering 10% to 15%. Germline CDR1 reads DFQATT; CDR2 reads SNEGSKA (reference sequence). This CDR3 has 16 amino acids. J gave up 0 bases and V 0 bases, and 7 bases lay outside the gene matches. The TCR sequence derives from an adult woman who had mild COVID-19 (a few samples of this study predate the infection). Cell type and time point are not known. The specimen sequenced was PBMCs or a T cell subset sorted from them (not recorded which). The chain combines TRBV20-1 with TRBJ1-2; the match to TRBD1 covers 7 bases. CDR3 sequence: CSAREWQGVANYGYTF. DNA of the CDR3: TGCAGTGCTAGAGAGTGGCAGGGGGTGGCTAACTATGGCTACACCTTC.